This entry lists 4 T cell receptor beta chains sequenced from one sample in a study of T-cell reconstitution after alpha-beta-depleted transplantation in children. Unique molecular identifiers were incorporated into the prepared TCRbeta library. Using its own MiXCR run on the PCR reads, TCRdb lists one record per CDR3 protein. The sample consists of hundreds of thousands of distinct CDR3 sequences, under 15% of them appearing once. The specimen comprised PBMCs, sampled before TCRalphabeta/CD19-depleted stem cell transplant. Receptors were obtained from a girl between 2 and 10 years old with congenital amegakaryocytic thrombocytopenia, due to receive a stem cell transplant.

This clonotype occurred many times. This sequence joins TRBV20-1 and TRBJ1-5; no definite D call. V lost 4 bases to trimming and J lost 0 bases, with 10 bases between them. Germline V gene sequence: CDR1 DFQATT, CDR2 SNEGSKA (reference sequence). CDR3 size: 14 residues. CDR3 in amino acids: CSAIKGSSNQPQHF. Here the CDR3 DNA reads TGCAGTGCTATAAAAGGGAGTAGCAATCAGCCCCAGCATTTT.

This clonotype was observed many times. The chain carries TRBV6-6 and TRBJ1-6; unclear D gene. Germline CDR1 and CDR2: MNHNY and SVGAGI (reference sequence). Trimming removed 7 bases from V and 8 bases from J, with 6 bases in between. This CDR3 contains 11 residues. Here the CDR3 DNA reads TGTGCCAGCACCTCGGATTCACCCCTCCACTTT. As protein: CASTSDSPLHF.

This clonotype was detected many times. The chain is built from TRBV3-1 and TRBJ2-7; TRBD2 agrees at 8 bases. The CDR3 consists of 15 residues. The germline gives CDR1 LGHDT, CDR2 YNNKEL (reference sequence). V lost 1 base, J lost 0 bases, and 2 bases stayed unmatched. The CDR3 sequence is CASSQGLARSYEQYF. The DNA for the CDR3 is TGTGCCAGCAGCCAAGGACTAGCGCGCTCCTACGAGCAGTACTTC.

This clonotype was recorded many times. The chain recombines TRBV20-1 with TRBJ2-1, with D perhaps matching TRBD2 (5 bases). The CDR3 runs 14 residues. V was clipped by 8 bases and J by 4 bases, with 18 bases between them. In germline, CDR1 is DFQATT, CDR2 SNEGSKA (reference sequence). For the CDR3, the DNA is TGCAGTCTGCTAGTAGCTAGAGGGTACAATGAGCAGTTCTTC. This gives the protein CSLLVARGYNEQFF.